Below are 21 T cell receptor beta chains sequenced from a single sample in a study of vaccination effects on CD4 cells after COVID-19. This table comes from immunoSEQ multiplex PCR, and its TCRdb copy is limited to in-frame clones, with some not included. The sample carries fewer than 75,000 clones, approximately 80% recorded once. The culture ran for 10 days, and then CD4+ T cells were isolated. Each participant received a vaccine that was either BNT162b2 or mRNA-1273, given as two doses. These receptors' targets are unknown. This specimen consisted of CD4+ T cells from PBMCs cultured without peptide, obtained after COVID-19 vaccination. The receptors originated from a human donor who received a COVID-19 vaccine.

The rearrangement joins TRBV5-5 to TRBJ2-7, with TRBD1 identical over 8 bases. In germline, CDR1 is SGHKS, CDR2 YYEKEE (reference sequence). The CDR3 runs 14 residues. With V trimmed by 4 bases and J by 2 bases, 5 bases remained unmatched. The CDR3 loop is CASSGAGGPYEQYF. The CDR3 coding sequence is TGTGCCAGCAGCGGGGCAGGGGGCCCCTACGAGCAGTACTTC.

This chain joins TRBV2 and TRBJ2-7; 11 bases agree with TRBD2. Germline V CDR1 and CDR2: SNHLY, FYNNEI. The ends lost 6 bases at V and 9 bases at J; junction bases unmatched: 7. The CDR3 is 13 amino acids. The CDR3 sequence is CASRVTSGIRQYF. The CDR3 nucleotides read TGTGCCAGCAGGGTGACTAGCGGGATTAGGCAGTACTTC.

The V gene is TRBV9, the J gene TRBJ1-2; D remains ambiguous. The V gene lost 1 base and the J gene lost 4 bases, with 5 bases spanning the gap. The CDR3 runs to 12 residues. CDR1 SGDLS and CDR2 YYNGEE come from the germline V gene. CDR3 DNA sequence: TGTGCCAGCAGCGTATCAGGCTATGGCTACACCTTC. As protein: CASSVSGYGYTF.

This clone was detected only once. The chain recombines TRBV5-1 with TRBJ2-7, with 8 bases lining up with TRBD1. The CDR3 runs 15 residues. From germline, CDR1 is SGHRS and CDR2 YFSETQ. V lost 4 bases to trimming and J lost 2 bases; unmatched junction nucleotides: 8. CDR3 coding DNA: TGCGCCAGCAGCCTTCGGGACAGGACAACCTACGAGCAGTACTTC. Protein: CASSLRDRTTYEQYF.

The chain couples TRBV7-9 to TRBJ2-3; D is possibly TRBD1 (5 bases). The ends were cut back, 0 bases at V and 6 bases at J, with 10 bases in the middle. The length of the CDR3 is 14 residues. Germline loops: CDR1 SEHNR, CDR2 FQNEAQ (reference sequence). The DNA of the CDR3 is TGTGCCAGCAGCTTAGCAGGGGCCGTGGATACGCAGTATTTT. This sequence encodes CASSLAGAVDTQYF.

The gene calls are TRBV30 and TRBJ2-3; 13 bases match TRBD2. The germline gives CDR1 GTSNPN, CDR2 SVGIG (reference sequence). The CDR3 contains 20 residues. V dropped 2 bases and J dropped 1; count of bases not matched to a gene: 15. The CDR3 here is CAWSISAVLAGGPRTDTQYF. In nucleotides, the CDR3 is TGTGCCTGGAGTATAAGTGCGGTACTAGCGGGGGGGCCCCGCACAGATACGCAGTATTTT. Complete variable domain (other parts from reference TRBV30 and TRBJ2-3): SQTIHQWPATLVQPVGSPLSLECTVEGTSNPNLYWYRQAAGRGLQLLFYSVGIGQISSEVPQNLSASRPQDRQFILSSKKLLLSDSGFYLCAWSISAVLAGGPRTDTQYFGPGTRLTVL.

The chain employs TRBV5-4 and TRBJ1-6, with 7 bases matching TRBD1. The V gene end was trimmed by 4 bases and the J gene end by 7 bases; junction bases not matched to a gene: 5. Looked up from germline, CDR1 is SGHNT and CDR2 is YYREEE (reference sequence). This CDR3 has 14 amino acids. CDR3 amino acids: CASSEGQPNSPLHF. CDR3 coding DNA: TGTGCCAGCAGCGAGGGACAGCCGAATTCACCCCTCCACTTT.

This clone was observed a few times. The rearrangement links TRBV4-2 to TRBJ1-2; D not certain. Trimming left V 0 bases short and J 0 bases short, with 8 bases between. Germline V gene lookup returns CDR1 LGHNA and CDR2 YNFKEQ. The CDR3 runs 15 residues. The CDR3: CASSQDSGTNYGYTF. DNA of the CDR3: TGTGCCAGCAGCCAAGATTCGGGGACTAACTATGGCTACACCTTC.

This clone was recorded once. The genes are TRBV5-1 and TRBJ2-3; TRBD1 might be the D (6 bases). This CDR3 spans 17 amino acids. Trimming stripped 4 bases from V and 0 bases from J, with 18 bases between. In germline, CDR1 is SGHRS, CDR2 YFSETQ. The CDR3 DNA follows: TGCGCCAGCAGCACAACGTTACAGGGATCTAGCACAGATACGCAGTATTTT. Protein sequence: CASSTTLQGSSTDTQYF.

This rearrangement joins TRBV10-3 to TRBJ1-5; TRBD1 aligns across 8 bases. This CDR3 has 13 residues. J was trimmed by 5 bases and V by 10 bases; bases with no gene match: 7. Germline values: CDR1 ENHRY, CDR2 SYGVKD. CDR3 loop: CATSDRADQPQHF. The CDR3 bases are TGTGCCACCTCGGACAGGGCTGATCAGCCCCAGCATTTT.

The V call is TRBV25-1, the J call TRBJ2-2; TRBD1 agrees at 10 bases. There are 16 residues in the CDR3. V lost 8 bases, J lost 5 bases, and 11 bases stayed unmatched. Germline CDR1 reads MGHDK; CDR2 reads SYGVNS. CDR3 sequence: CASLLRDRGRTGELFF. CDR3 nucleotide sequence: TGTGCCAGCCTACTCCGGGACAGGGGTCGAACCGGGGAGCTGTTTTTT.

The chain combines TRBV28 with TRBJ2-6; 8 positions agree with TRBD1. Germline CDR1 MDHEN, CDR2 SYDVKM. The V and J ends lost 8 bases and 0 bases, in that order; junction bases with no gene match: 9. CDR3 size: 17 residues. In nucleotides, the CDR3 is TGTGCCAGCCCGGACAGGGCAAAAGGCTCTGGGGCCAACGTCCTGACTTTC. It translates to CASPDRAKGSGANVLTF.

This rearrangement joins TRBV6-5 to TRBJ1-2; 7 positions match TRBD1. J lost 3 bases, V lost 10 bases, and 8 bases had no gene match. CDR1 is MNHEY and CDR2 is SVGAGI in the germline V gene. This CDR3 contains 13 residues. CDR3 residues: CANRPGGDYGYTF. DNA of the CDR3: TGTGCCAACCGACCAGGGGGGGACTATGGCTACACCTTC.

The rearrangement uses TRBV19 and TRBJ1-5, with D possibly matching TRBD1 (5 bases). The CDR3 spans 18 residues. Trimming removed 1 base from V and 2 bases from J, with 18 bases in between. CDR1 is LNHDA and CDR2 is SQIVND in the germline V gene (reference sequence). The CDR3 DNA is TGTGCCAGTAGTATAGGCCGGTGGGGGGGATTGGGCAATCAGCCCCAGCATTTT. This sequence encodes CASSIGRWGGLGNQPQHF.

This clone was seen a few times. The rearrangement joins TRBV6-6 to TRBJ2-5; unclear D gene. The CDR3 spans 15 residues. Germline values: CDR1 MNHNY, CDR2 SVGAGI (reference sequence). V lost 0 bases, J lost 2 bases, and 10 bases lay in between. The CDR3 DNA reads as TGTGCCAGCAGTTACTCGAATAGCCTACAAGAGACCCAGTACTTC. Translation: CASSYSNSLQETQYF.

V gene TRBV2 combines with J gene TRBJ1-2; D might be TRBD1 (5 bases). Trimming took 4 bases from V and 1 from J, leaving 7 bases between them. This CDR3 comprises 13 residues. CDR1 is SNHLY, CDR2 FYNNEI, per germline. In nucleotides, the CDR3 is TGTGCCAGCAGTGCGGGACTTAACTATGGCTACACCTTC. This sequence encodes CASSAGLNYGYTF. Filled out from reference TRBV2 and TRBJ1-2, the complete variable domain reads EPEVTQTPSHQVTQMGQEVILRCVPISNHLYFYWYRQILGQKVEFLVSFYNNEISEKSEIFDDQFSVERPDGSNFTLKIRSTKLEDSAMYFCASSAGLNYGYTFGSGTRLTVV.

The rearrangement uses TRBV28 and TRBJ1-6; D call uncertain. With 5 bases removed from V and 7 bases from J, the gap between germline ends came to 6 bases. The CDR3 consists of 12 residues. The germline V gene encodes CDR1 MDHEN and CDR2 SYDVKM. The CDR3 spells CASSRMNSPLHF. CDR3 DNA: TGTGCCAGCAGTAGAATGAATTCACCCCTCCACTTT. Full variable domain (missing parts from reference TRBV28 and TRBJ1-6): DVKVTQSSRYLVKRTGEKVFLECVQDMDHENMFWYRQDPGLGLRLIYFSYDVKMKEKGDIPEGYSVSREKKERFSLILESASTNQTSMYLCASSRMNSPLHFGNGTRLTVT.

Concerning this clone itself: Other DNA sequences in the sample encode the same CDR3. V usage is TRBV3-1 (or the pseudogene TRBV3-2) and J usage is TRBJ1-1; D remains unclear. The CDR3 totals 12 residues. Germline lookup yields CDR1 LGHDT and CDR2 YNNKEL (reference sequence). Deletions cut 1 base from V and 7 bases from J, with 7 bases between. As DNA, the CDR3 is TGTGCCAGCAGCCAAGTAGGGCGTGAAGCTTTCTTT. Its translation: CASSQVGREAFF.

The rearrangement links TRBV5-6 to TRBJ2-3; D may be TRBD2 (7 bases). Trimming took off 4 bases at V and 2 bases at J, with 14 bases between the two ends. Germline V lookup: CDR1 SGHDT, CDR2 YYEEEE. CDR3 length equals 15 residues. CDR3 sequence (DNA): TGTGCCAGCAGCGCATTGGGGGGGCCCACAGATACGCAGTATTTT. Residues: CASSALGGPTDTQYF.

This clone occurred a few times. In the same sample, other DNA sequences code for this CDR3. The V gene is TRBV18, the J gene TRBJ1-3; D call uncertain. CDR1 and CDR2 (germline): KGHSH, LQKENI. Trimming took off 2 bases at V and 0 bases at J, with 5 bases between the two ends. The CDR3 loop spans 14 amino acids. CDR3 in amino acids: CASSPANSGNTIYF. DNA for the CDR3: TGTGCCAGCTCACCAGCTAACTCTGGAAACACCATATATTTT. Full variable domain (outside the CDR3, taken from reference TRBV18 and TRBJ1-3): NAGVMQNPRHLVRRRGQEARLRCSPMKGHSHVYWYRQLPEEGLKFMVYLQKENIIDESGMPKERFSAEFPKEGPSILRIQQVVRGDSAAYFCASSPANSGNTIYFGEGSWLTVV.

The chain carries TRBV4-1 and TRBJ1-1, with no clear D. Germline V gene data show CDR1 as MGHRA and CDR2 as YSYEKL. This CDR3 region has 15 residues. Deletions cut 0 bases from V and 4 bases from J, with 12 bases between. The CDR3 coding sequence is TGCGCCAGCAGCCAAGATCCGGGTAACCCCACTGAAGCTTTCTTT. Protein product: CASSQDPGNPTEAFF.